The TCR beta chain described here comes from a study of blood T cell repertoires in COVID-19. The trim removed 5 bases at V and 3 bases at J, leaving 4 bases unmatched. This CDR3 is built from 14 residues. Germline V lookup: CDR1 MNHEY, CDR2 SVGEGT. Sequencing was performed with immunoSEQ multiplex PCR; in TCRdb, only in-frame clones are kept and a portion is missing. The data contain 60,000 to 85,000 clones, 70% to 90% of them seen just once; the ten biggest clones take up approximately 3.6%. Sequencing input: peripheral blood. This rearrangement joins TRBV6-2 or TRBV6-3 to TRBJ2-1; 7 nucleotides match TRBD2. The source of this sequence is a woman aged 50 to 60 with COVID-19, enrolled during active disease. The CDR3 DNA follows: TGTGCCAGCAGTCGCGGGAGCCACTACAATGAGCAGTTCTTC. It codes for CASSRGSHYNEQFF.